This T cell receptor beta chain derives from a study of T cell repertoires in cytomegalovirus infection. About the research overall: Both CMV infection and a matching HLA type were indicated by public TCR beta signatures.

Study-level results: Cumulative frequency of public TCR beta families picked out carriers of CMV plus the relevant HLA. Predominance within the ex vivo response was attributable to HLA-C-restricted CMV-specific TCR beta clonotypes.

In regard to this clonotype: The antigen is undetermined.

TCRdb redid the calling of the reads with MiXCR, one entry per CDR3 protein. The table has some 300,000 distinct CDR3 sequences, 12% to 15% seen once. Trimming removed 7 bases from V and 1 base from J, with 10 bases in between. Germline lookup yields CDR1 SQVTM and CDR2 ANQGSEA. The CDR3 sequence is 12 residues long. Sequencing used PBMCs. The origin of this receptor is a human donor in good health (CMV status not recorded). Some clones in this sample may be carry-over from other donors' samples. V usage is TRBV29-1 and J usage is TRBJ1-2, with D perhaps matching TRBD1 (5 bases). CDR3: CSAATVNYGYTF. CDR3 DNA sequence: TGCAGCGCTGCGACAGTTAACTATGGCTACACCTTC.